Only a few counts were recorded for the clone carrying this TCR beta chain. PCR used 60 Vbeta primers and 13 Jbeta primers. Sequencing used immunoSEQ multiplex PCR; TCRdb keeps in-frame clones, though not all of them. This table holds fewer than 250,000 clones, approximately 79% found once. The data were obtained in a study of cytomegalovirus exposure and HLA in healthy donors. Germline CDR1 and CDR2: SGHRS and YFSETQ. The CDR3 has 15 amino acids. The J segment lost 4 bases and the V segment lost 2 bases, leaving 6 bases of the junction unmatched. V gene TRBV5-1 combines with J gene TRBJ1-3; TRBD1 matches at 7 bases. This receptor was identified in a young man in good health and CMV-seronegative. The sequencing sample was made of PBMCs. Here the CDR3 reads CASSLRTGQGNTIYF. CDR3 coding DNA: TGCGCCAGCAGCTTACGGACAGGCCAGGGAAACACCATATATTTT.